Shown below are 27 T cell receptor beta chains from a single sample sequenced in a study of cytomegalovirus exposure and HLA in healthy donors. Researchers ran the PCR with 60 Vbeta and 13 Jbeta primers. The table came from immunoSEQ multiplex PCR; TCRdb's copy has only in-frame clones and leaves some out. The sample contains about 100,000 clones, almost 80% of which appear only once. The sequenced sample consisted of PBMCs. The receptors stem from a man between 60 and 70 years old in good health and CMV-seropositive.

This clone was recorded once. V and J are TRBV4-3 and TRBJ1-2; D not certain. Trimming left V 4 bases short and J 6 bases short, with 15 bases between. The CDR3 spans 14 residues. The germline CDR1 and CDR2 sequences are LGHNA and YSLEER. CDR3 nucleotide sequence: TGCGCCAGCAGCCTAAGTCGGGGAGGAGATGGCTACACCTTC. Protein: CASSLSRGGDGYTF.

This clone came up a few times. The chain uses TRBV4-2 and TRBJ2-7; 8 bases map to TRBD1. Germline V gene lookup returns CDR1 LGHNA and CDR2 YNFKEQ. Trimming took 4 bases from V and 0 from J; bases not matched to a gene: 5. This CDR3 comprises 15 residues. CDR3 protein: CASSRQGASSYEQYF. The CDR3 nucleotides are TGTGCCAGCAGCCGCCAGGGGGCGAGCTCCTACGAGCAGTACTTC.

Only a few counts were recorded for this clone. The chain combines TRBV5-1 with TRBJ1-6; D call uncertain. Germline V CDR1 and CDR2: SGHRS, YFSETQ. This CDR3 has 14 amino acids. The V gene lost 7 bases and the J gene lost 5 bases, with 13 bases spanning the gap. The CDR3 DNA reads TGCGCCAGCGCCACCGGAGTAAATAATTCACCCCTCCACTTT. Translation: CASATGVNNSPLHF.

V is TRBV28 and J is TRBJ1-2; possible D gene TRBD1, 6 bases. CDR1 and CDR2 (germline): MDHEN, SYDVKM. This CDR3 region has 13 residues. V lost 1 base and J lost 7, with 10 bases in between. CDR3 sequence reads: CASSLSGARGYTF. The CDR3, as DNA: TGTGCCAGCAGTTTATCAGGGGCGCGTGGCTACACCTTC.

V is TRBV11-3 and J is TRBJ2-5; tentatively, D is TRBD1 (6 bases). Germline loops: CDR1 SGHNT, CDR2 YENEEA. Trimming cost V 2 bases and J 5 bases, with 12 bases left between them. This CDR3 spans 14 amino acids. CDR3 DNA: TGTGCCAGCAGCTTAACAGGGTGGGGGGAGACCCAGTACTTC. Encoded protein: CASSLTGWGETQYF. The entire variable domain, with the rest obtained from reference TRBV11-3 and TRBJ2-5, is as follows: EAGVVQSPRYKIIEKKQPVAFWCNPISGHNTLYWYLQNLGQGPELLIRYENEEAVDDSQLPKDRFSAERLKGVDSTLKIQPAELGDSAVYLCASSLTGWGETQYFGPGTRLLVL.

The gene calls are TRBV6-5 and TRBJ1-6, with D tentatively TRBD1 (6 bases). V dropped 2 bases and J dropped 8 bases, with 10 bases sitting between them. Germline assignment: CDR1 MNHEY and CDR2 SVGAGI. The CDR3 contains 14 residues. CDR3 coding DNA: TGTGCCAGCAGTTACGACAGGACCTATTCACCCCTCCACTTT. Its translation: CASSYDRTYSPLHF.

The chain recombines TRBV5-1 with TRBJ2-3, with 14 bases that match TRBD2. Germline V CDR1 and CDR2: SGHRS, YFSETQ. The V gene end was trimmed by 3 bases and the J gene end by 3 bases; junction bases not matched to a gene: 3. The CDR3 totals 16 residues. The CDR3 is CASSSGLAGETDTQYF. CDR3 nucleotide sequence: TGCGCCAGCAGCTCGGGACTAGCGGGGGAGACAGATACGCAGTATTTT.

V is TRBV9 and J is TRBJ1-2, with 12 bases matching TRBD1. The CDR3 runs to 16 residues. The V gene's germline CDR1 is SGDLS and CDR2 YYNGEE. The V segment lost 0 bases and the J segment 6 bases; nucleotides outside the gene matches: 6. The DNA for the CDR3 is TGTGCCAGCAGCGTAGAGATGTGGGACAGGGGGCATGGCTACACCTTC. This translates into CASSVEMWDRGHGYTF.

This chain uses TRBV7-3 with TRBJ2-2; possibly TRBD1 for D (6 bases). The CDR3 consists of 16 residues. V lost 3 bases to trimming and J lost 5 bases, with 16 bases between them. Per the germline V gene, CDR1 is SGHTA and CDR2 is FQGTGA. The CDR3, as DNA: TGTGCCAGCAGCTTTAATGGACAAAGGGGGACCGGGGAGCTGTTTTTT. This sequence encodes CASSFNGQRGTGELFF. The entire variable domain, with the rest obtained from reference TRBV7-3 and TRBJ2-2, is as follows: GAGVSQTPSNKVTEKGKYVELRCDPISGHTALYWYRQSLGQGPEFLIYFQGTGAADDSGLPNDRFFAVRPEGSVSTLKIQRTERGDSAVYLCASSFNGQRGTGELFFGEGSRLTVL.

The genes are TRBV18 and TRBJ2-3, with D perhaps TRBD1 (5 bases). Looked up from germline, CDR1 is KGHSH and CDR2 is LQKENI. The V gene lost 1 base and the J gene lost 0 bases, with 8 bases spanning the gap. The CDR3 runs 15 residues. The CDR3 loop is CASSPQGISTDTQYF. The CDR3 region has the DNA TGTGCCAGCTCACCACAGGGGATTAGCACAGATACGCAGTATTTT.

The V and J genes are TRBV14 and TRBJ2-7; TRBD2 is a possible D gene (7 bases). CDR3 length: 15 amino acids. Germline V gene lookup returns CDR1 SGHDN and CDR2 FVKESK. V lost 4 bases to trimming and J lost 1 base, with 14 bases between them. CDR3 sequence reads: CASSPLEGGSYEQYF. Here the CDR3 DNA reads TGTGCCAGCAGCCCCCTGGAGGGGGGGTCCTACGAGCAGTACTTC.

V and J are TRBV10-3 and TRBJ2-1, with 7 bases matching TRBD1. Germline loops: CDR1 ENHRY, CDR2 SYGVKD. J was trimmed by 9 bases and V by 0 bases; bases with no gene match: 5. CDR3 length: 14 residues. CDR3 region: CAISESGTVGEQFF. DNA of the CDR3: TGTGCCATCAGTGAGTCTGGGACAGTAGGTGAGCAGTTCTTC.

The V call is TRBV5-4, the J call TRBJ2-5; 9 nucleotides line up with TRBD2. The better agreement between TRBJ2-7 and the DNA end casts doubt on the J call. The CDR3 length is 16 residues. Germline V gene sequence: CDR1 SGHNT, CDR2 YYREEE (reference sequence). CDR3 sequence reads: CASSHVRGGDPDEQYF. For the CDR3, the DNA is TGTGCCAGCAGCCATGTTCGCGGGGGGGACCCGGACGAGCAGTACTTC.

The V gene is TRBV2, the J gene TRBJ1-1; 7 bases map to TRBD1. This CDR3 spans 14 amino acids. Unmatched junction bases numbered 10, after V lost 4 bases and J lost 8 bases. The germline CDR1 and CDR2 sequences are SNHLY and FYNNEI. As DNA, the CDR3 is TGTGCCAGCAGTGTATCGCGACAGGGCTCCGAAGCTTTCTTT. This codes for CASSVSRQGSEAFF.

This clone has only one observation. The chain carries TRBV6-1 and TRBJ1-1, with D possibly matching TRBD1 (5 bases). Deletions cut 6 bases from V and 2 bases from J, with 16 bases between. Germline-derived CDR1 and CDR2 are MNHNS and SASEGT. The CDR3 runs 15 residues. The CDR3 bases are TGTGCCAGCAGCGCCGTGGGGGGGACCAACACTGAAGCTTTCTTT. Its translation is CASSAVGGTNTEAFF.

The sample holds one count of this clone. The chain employs TRBV4-2 and TRBJ2-3; 16 nucleotides align to TRBD2. Germline-derived CDR1 and CDR2 are LGHNA and YNFKEQ. The ends lost 7 bases at V and 9 bases at J; junction bases unmatched: 7. This CDR3 has 15 amino acids. The CDR3 spells CASNPGTSGGATQYF. CDR3 DNA sequence: TGTGCCAGCAACCCCGGGACTAGCGGGGGGGCGACGCAGTATTTT.

The chain combines TRBV5-4 with TRBJ2-7, with D possibly matching TRBD1 (6 bases). V gave up 6 bases and J gave up 2 bases, with 15 bases separating them. The CDR3 covers 14 residues. Germline V CDR1 and CDR2: SGHNT, YYREEE (reference sequence). The CDR3 DNA is TGTGCCAGCACCGACTGGACAGCCCCCTACGAGCAGTACTTC. It specifies CASTDWTAPYEQYF.

This CDR3 reads CASSQEAIAGGRTDTQYF. CDR3 DNA sequence: TGTGCCAGCAGCCAAGAGGCGATAGCGGGGGGGCGGACAGATACGCAGTATTTT. The chain carries TRBV4-2 and TRBJ2-3; 11 bases align to TRBD2. This CDR3 is 18 amino acids long. From germline, CDR1 is LGHNA and CDR2 YNFKEQ. The V and J ends lost 0 bases and 3 bases, in that order; junction bases with no gene match: 8.

The chain has TRBV11-1 and TRBJ2-1, with 12 bases matching TRBD2. The CDR3 runs 17 residues. V dropped 2 bases and J dropped 9; count of bases not matched to a gene: 11. The V gene's germline CDR1 is SGHAT and CDR2 FQDESV (reference sequence). The CDR3 DNA follows: TGTGCCAGCAGCTTAACTCTAGCGGGGGGGCTGAGTATTGAGCAGTTCTTC. Protein sequence: CASSLTLAGGLSIEQFF.

This chain uses TRBV7-9 with TRBJ2-3, with no clear D. The CDR3 consists of 13 residues. The germline V and J ends were trimmed by 6 bases and 0 bases, with 7 bases remaining between them. Germline V lookup: CDR1 SEHNR, CDR2 FQNEAQ (reference sequence). The CDR3 protein is CASRATSTDTQYF. In DNA form, the CDR3 reads TGTGCCAGCAGGGCGACAAGCACAGATACGCAGTATTTT.

The chain links TRBV4-3 to TRBJ2-1, with D possibly being TRBD1 (5 bases). Germline V gives CDR1 LGHNA, CDR2 YSLEER. This CDR3 has 16 residues. The germline V and J ends were trimmed by 1 base and 0 bases, with 10 bases remaining between them. The CDR3 loop reads CASSQGGVSSYNEQFF. In nucleotides, the CDR3 is TGCGCCAGCAGCCAAGGGGGCGTCAGCTCCTACAATGAGCAGTTCTTC.

The chain employs TRBV7-9 and TRBJ2-7; possible D gene TRBD2, 5 bases. Looked up from germline, CDR1 is SEHNR and CDR2 is FQNEAQ (reference sequence). This CDR3 region has 16 residues. The CDR3 protein is CSVHQEGSDHLYEQYF. The CDR3 DNA reads as TGTTCCGTTCATCAAGAGGGCTCAGACCACCTCTACGAGCAGTACTTC.

This chain links TRBV19 with TRBJ2-7, with 11 nucleotides matching TRBD1. Germline V gene data show CDR1 as LNHDA and CDR2 as SQIVND (reference sequence). CDR3 size: 16 residues. After removal of 3 bases from V and 3 bases from J, the junction contained 7 bases not matched to a gene. CDR3 sequence reads: CASSIRGQGAIYEQYF. DNA for the CDR3: TGTGCCAGTAGTATTAGAGGACAGGGGGCAATCTACGAGCAGTACTTC.

This clone was observed a handful of times. The V and J genes are TRBV4-2 and TRBJ1-1, with D unclear. In germline, CDR1 is LGHNA, CDR2 YNFKEQ. The CDR3 consists of 14 residues. V was pared by 0 bases and J by 1 base, with 6 bases between. DNA of the CDR3: TGTGCCAGCAGCCAAGATCGAGGGAACACTGAAGCTTTCTTT. Its protein product is CASSQDRGNTEAFF.

There are a few counts of this clone. The V gene is TRBV6-1, the J gene TRBJ2-7; tentative D call: TRBD1 (6 bases). Trimming removed 6 bases at V and 5 bases at J, with 8 bases between. CDR3 length: 11 residues. Looked up from germline, CDR1 is MNHNS and CDR2 is SASEGT. The CDR3 DNA sequence: TGTGCCAGCAGCAGGGACAACGAGCAGTACTTC. The encoded protein is CASSRDNEQYF.

The chain is built from TRBV19 and TRBJ2-3, with 7 bases fitting TRBD1. Trimming at V came to 5 bases and at J to 4 bases, leaving 3 bases not matched to a gene. There are 13 residues in the CDR3. Germline V CDR1 and CDR2: LNHDA, SQIVND (reference sequence). The CDR3, as DNA: TGTGCCAGTAGTGTCCAGGGGGCAGATACGCAGTATTTT. Translated: CASSVQGADTQYF.

The J gene is TRBJ2-7, the V gene TRBV9; D may be TRBD2 (5 bases). This CDR3 is 14 amino acids long. In germline, CDR1 is SGDLS, CDR2 YYNGEE. The ends were cut back, 4 bases at V and 4 bases at J, with 15 bases in the middle. The CDR3 bases are TGTGCCAGCAGCCCCGGAGGCAGGAGGTACGAGCAGTACTTC. Protein: CASSPGGRRYEQYF.